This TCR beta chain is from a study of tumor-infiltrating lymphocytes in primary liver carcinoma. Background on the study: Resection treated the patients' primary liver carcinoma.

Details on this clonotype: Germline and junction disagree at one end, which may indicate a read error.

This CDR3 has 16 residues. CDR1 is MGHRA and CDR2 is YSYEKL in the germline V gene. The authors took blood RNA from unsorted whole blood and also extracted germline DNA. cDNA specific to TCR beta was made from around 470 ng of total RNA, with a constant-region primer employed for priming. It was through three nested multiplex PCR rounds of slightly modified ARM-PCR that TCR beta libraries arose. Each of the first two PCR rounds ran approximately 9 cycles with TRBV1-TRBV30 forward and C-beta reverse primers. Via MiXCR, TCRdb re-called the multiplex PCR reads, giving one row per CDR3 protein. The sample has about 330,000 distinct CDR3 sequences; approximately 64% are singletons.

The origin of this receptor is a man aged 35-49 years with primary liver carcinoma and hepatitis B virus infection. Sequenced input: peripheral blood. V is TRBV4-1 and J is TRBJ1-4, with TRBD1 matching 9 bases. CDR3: CASSPGQGPYNEKLLF. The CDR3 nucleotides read TGCGCCAGCAGCCCGGGACAGGGACCTTATAATGAAAAACTGTTATTT.